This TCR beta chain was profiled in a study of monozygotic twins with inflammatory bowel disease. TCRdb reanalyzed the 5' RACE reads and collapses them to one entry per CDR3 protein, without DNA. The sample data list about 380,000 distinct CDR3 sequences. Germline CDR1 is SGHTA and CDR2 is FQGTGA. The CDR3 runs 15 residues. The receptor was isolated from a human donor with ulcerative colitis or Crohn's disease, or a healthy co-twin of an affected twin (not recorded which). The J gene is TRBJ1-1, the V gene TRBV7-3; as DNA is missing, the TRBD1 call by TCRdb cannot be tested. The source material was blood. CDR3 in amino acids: CASSLVYGGNTEAFF.